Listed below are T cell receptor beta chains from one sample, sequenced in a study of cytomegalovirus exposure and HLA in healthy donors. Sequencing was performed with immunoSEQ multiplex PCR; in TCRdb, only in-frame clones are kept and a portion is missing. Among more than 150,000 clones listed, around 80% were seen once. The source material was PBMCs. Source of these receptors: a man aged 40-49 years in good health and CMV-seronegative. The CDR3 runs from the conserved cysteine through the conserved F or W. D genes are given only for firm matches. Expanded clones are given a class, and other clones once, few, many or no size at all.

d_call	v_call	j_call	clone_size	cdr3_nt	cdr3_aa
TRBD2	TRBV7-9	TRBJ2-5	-	TGTGCCAGCAGCCTCATACAAGCGGGGTACCAAGAGACCCAGTACTTC	CASSLIQAGYQETQYF
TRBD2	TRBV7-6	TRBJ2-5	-	TGTGCCAGCAGCGCCAGCCTAGCGGCCCAAGAGACCCAGTACTTC	CASSASLAAQETQYF
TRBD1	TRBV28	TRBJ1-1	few	TGTGCCAGCAGTTTGTATTCGGGACAGGGGGCCACTTTCTTT	CASSLYSGQGATFF
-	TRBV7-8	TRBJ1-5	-	TGTGCCAGCAGCTTAGGGGGCAGTCAGCCCCAGCATTTT	CASSLGGSQPQHF
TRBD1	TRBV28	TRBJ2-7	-	TGTGCCAGCAGTTTATGGGGGACAGGGGCCAGGAGCTCCTACGAGCAGTACTTC	CASSLWGTGARSSYEQYF
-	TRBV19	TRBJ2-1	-	TGTGCCAGTGGAGTAGCCGTGAGCTCCTACAATGAGCAGTTCTTC	CASGVAVSSYNEQFF
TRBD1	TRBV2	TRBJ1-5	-	TGTGCCAGCAGTGACCAGGGGGCATGGCAGCCCCAGCATTTT	CASSDQGAWQPQHF
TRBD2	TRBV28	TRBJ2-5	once	TGTGCCAGCAGTTCTAGCGGGCGGGGCCCTCCGAAGACCCAGTACTTC	CASSSSGRGPPKTQYF
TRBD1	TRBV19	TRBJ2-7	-	TGTGCCAGTAGAAGGACAGGGGAGCCCTACGAGCAGTACTTC	CASRRTGEPYEQYF
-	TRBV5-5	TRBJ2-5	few	TGTGCCAGCAGCTTAAACGCGGGATCGGTGGAGACCCAGTACTTC	CASSLNAGSVETQYF
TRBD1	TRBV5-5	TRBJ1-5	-	TGTGCCAGCAGCTTCAAGGGGGCGGATTCTAGCAATCAGCCCCAGCATTTT	CASSFKGADSSNQPQHF
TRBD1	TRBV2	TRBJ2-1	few	TGTGCCAGCAGTGAAGGACAGGGGAGGAGCAATGAGCAGTTCTTC	CASSEGQGRSNEQFF
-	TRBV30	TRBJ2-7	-	TGTGCCTGGAGTGTACCCAGGGGTCAGAGGGAGCAGTACTTC	CAWSVPRGQREQYF
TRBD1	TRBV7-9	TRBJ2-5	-	TGTGCCAGCAGCCCCGGGACAGGGGGCTTGGAGACCCAGTACTTC	CASSPGTGGLETQYF
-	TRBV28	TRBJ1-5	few	TGTGCCAGCACCGGCCTAGATCAGCCCCAGCATTTT	CASTGLDQPQHF
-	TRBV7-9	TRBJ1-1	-	TGTGCCAGCAGCTTATTGCGGGGGGCGGGCACTGAAGCTTTCTTT	CASSLLRGAGTEAFF
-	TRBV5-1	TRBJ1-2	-	TGCGCCAGCAGCTTAACAGGGACCGCTCTCTATGGCTACACCTTC	CASSLTGTALYGYTF
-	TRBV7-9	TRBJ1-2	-	TGTGCCAGCAGCCCGGGACAATATGGCTACACCTTC	CASSPGQYGYTF
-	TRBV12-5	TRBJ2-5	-	TGTGCTAGTGGTATCGAAGAGACCCAGTACTTC	CASGIEETQYF
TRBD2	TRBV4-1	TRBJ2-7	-	TGCGCCAGCAGCCAAGGACTAGCGGGGGCCTACGAGCAGTACTTC	CASSQGLAGAYEQYF
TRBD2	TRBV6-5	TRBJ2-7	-	TGTGCCAGCAGATTAATGACTAGCGCAACCTACGAGCAGTACTTC	CASRLMTSATYEQYF
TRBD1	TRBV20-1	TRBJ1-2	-	TGCAGTGCTCAGGACAGGGCGGGCTACACCTTC	CSAQDRAGYTF
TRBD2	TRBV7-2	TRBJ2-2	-	TGTGCCAGCAGCTTAGTAGACGCGGGGGTGGGTTCCGGGGAGCTGTTTTTT	CASSLVDAGVGSGELFF
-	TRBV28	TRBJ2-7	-	TGTGCCAGCAGTCCCAGGGCAGGCCTCTACTACGAGCAGTACTTC	CASSPRAGLYYEQYF
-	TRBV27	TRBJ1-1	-	TGTGCCAGCGGCCCGCAGGGCTCAACTGAAGCTTTCTTT	CASGPQGSTEAFF
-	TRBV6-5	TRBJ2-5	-	TGTGCCAGCAGTTACTCGGGCCTGGGAGAGACCCAGTACTTC	CASSYSGLGETQYF
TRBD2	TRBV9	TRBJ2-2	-	TGTGCCAGCAGCGTATCTAGCGGGAGGGCGGTCGGGGAGCTGTTTTTT	CASSVSSGRAVGELFF
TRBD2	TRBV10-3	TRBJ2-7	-	TGTGCCATCAGTGCCTCCGGGACTAGATACGAGCAGTACTTC	CAISASGTRYEQYF
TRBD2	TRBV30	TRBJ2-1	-	TGTGCCTGGAGTGGGACGGGAGCGGGGAGAGTCTACAATGAGCAGTTCTTC	CAWSGTGAGRVYNEQFF